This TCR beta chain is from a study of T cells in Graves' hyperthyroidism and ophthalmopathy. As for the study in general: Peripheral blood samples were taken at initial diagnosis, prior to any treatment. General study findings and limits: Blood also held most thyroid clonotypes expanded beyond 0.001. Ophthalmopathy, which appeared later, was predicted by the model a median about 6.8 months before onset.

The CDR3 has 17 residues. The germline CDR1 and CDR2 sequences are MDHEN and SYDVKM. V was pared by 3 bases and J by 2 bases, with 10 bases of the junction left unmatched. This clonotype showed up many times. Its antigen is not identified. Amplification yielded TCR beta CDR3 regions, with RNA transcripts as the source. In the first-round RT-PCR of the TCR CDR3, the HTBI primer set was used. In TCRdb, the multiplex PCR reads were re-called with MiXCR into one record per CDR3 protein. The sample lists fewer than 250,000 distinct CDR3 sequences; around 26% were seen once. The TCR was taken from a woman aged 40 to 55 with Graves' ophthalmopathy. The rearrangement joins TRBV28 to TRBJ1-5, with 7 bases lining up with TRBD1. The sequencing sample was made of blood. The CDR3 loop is CASSLGQPIWGNQPQHF. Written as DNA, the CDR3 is TGTGCCAGCAGTTTGGGACAGCCCATTTGGGGCAATCAGCCCCAGCATTTT.